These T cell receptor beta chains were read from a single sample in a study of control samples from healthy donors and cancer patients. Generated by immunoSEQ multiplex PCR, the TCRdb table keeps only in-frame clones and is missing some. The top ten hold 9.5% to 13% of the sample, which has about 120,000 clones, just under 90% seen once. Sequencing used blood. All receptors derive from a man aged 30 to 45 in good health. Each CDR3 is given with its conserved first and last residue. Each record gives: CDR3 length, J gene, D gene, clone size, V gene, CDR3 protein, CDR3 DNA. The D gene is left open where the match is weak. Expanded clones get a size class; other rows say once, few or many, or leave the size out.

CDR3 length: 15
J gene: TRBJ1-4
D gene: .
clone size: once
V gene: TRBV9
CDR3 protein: CASSVSGQINEKLFF
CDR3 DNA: TGTGCCAGCAGCGTCTCCGGACAGATAAATGAAAAACTGTTTTTT

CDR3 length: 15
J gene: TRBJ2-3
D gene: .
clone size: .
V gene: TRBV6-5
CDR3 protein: CASRTDPTSTDTQYF
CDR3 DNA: TGTGCCAGCAGGACGGACCCCACTAGCACAGATACGCAGTATTTT

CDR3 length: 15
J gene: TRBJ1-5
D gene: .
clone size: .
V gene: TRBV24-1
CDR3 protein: CATSARWGSNQPQHF
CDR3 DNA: TGTGCCACCAGTGCTAGGTGGGGTAGCAATCAGCCCCAGCATTTT

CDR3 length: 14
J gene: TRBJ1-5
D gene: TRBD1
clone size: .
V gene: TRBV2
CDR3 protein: CASRGTGAGQPQHF
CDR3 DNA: TGTGCCAGCAGGGGGACAGGGGCCGGTCAGCCCCAGCATTTT

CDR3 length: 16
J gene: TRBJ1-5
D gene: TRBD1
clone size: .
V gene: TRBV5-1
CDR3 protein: CASSPTGVSGNQPQHF
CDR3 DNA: TGCGCCAGCAGCCCAACAGGGGTTTCGGGCAATCAGCCCCAGCATTTT

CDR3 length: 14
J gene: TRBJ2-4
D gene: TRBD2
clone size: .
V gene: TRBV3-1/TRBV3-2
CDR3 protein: CASSPGTSGNIQYF
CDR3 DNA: TGTGCCAGCAGCCCTGGGACTAGCGGAAACATTCAGTACTTC

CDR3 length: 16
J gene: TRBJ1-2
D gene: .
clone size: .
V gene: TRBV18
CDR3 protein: CASSPYAAGQLGGYTF
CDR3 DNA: TGTGCCAGCTCACCCTACGCCGCAGGGCAACTGGGTGGCTACACCTTC

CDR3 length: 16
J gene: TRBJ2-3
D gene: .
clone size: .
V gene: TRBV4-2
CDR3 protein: CASSQAGLRRTDTQYF
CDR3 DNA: TGTGCCAGCAGCCAGGCCGGGCTAAGGAGGACAGATACGCAGTATTTT

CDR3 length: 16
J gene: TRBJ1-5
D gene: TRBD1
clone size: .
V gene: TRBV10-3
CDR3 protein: CAISESGTGANQPQHF
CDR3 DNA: TGTGCCATCAGTGAGTCCGGGACAGGGGCCAATCAGCCCCAGCATTTT

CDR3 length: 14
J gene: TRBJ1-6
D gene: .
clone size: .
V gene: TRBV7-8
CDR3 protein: CASSVGTDNSPLHF
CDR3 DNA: TGTGCCAGCAGCGTGGGGACTGATAATTCACCCCTCCACTTT

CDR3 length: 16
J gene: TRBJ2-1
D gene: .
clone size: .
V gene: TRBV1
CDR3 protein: CTSSLDRGPSYNEQFF
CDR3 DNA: TGCACCAGCAGCCTTGACAGGGGGCCTAGCTACAATGAGCAGTTCTTC

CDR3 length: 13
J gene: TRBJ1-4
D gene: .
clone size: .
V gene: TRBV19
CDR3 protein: CASQTGLGEKLFF
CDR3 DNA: TGTGCCAGCCAAACAGGGCTCGGTGAAAAACTGTTTTTT

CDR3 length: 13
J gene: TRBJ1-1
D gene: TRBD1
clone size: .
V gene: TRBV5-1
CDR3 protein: CASSLDRGPEAFF
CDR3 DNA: TGCGCCAGCAGCTTGGACAGGGGACCTGAAGCTTTCTTT

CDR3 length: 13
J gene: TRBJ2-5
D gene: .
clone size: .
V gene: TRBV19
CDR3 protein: CASSINRQETQYF
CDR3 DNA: TGTGCCAGTAGTATAAACAGGCAAGAGACCCAGTACTTC

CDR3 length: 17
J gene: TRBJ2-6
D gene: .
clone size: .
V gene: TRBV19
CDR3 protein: CATTPRTPGSGANVLTF
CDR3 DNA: TGTGCCACCACTCCTAGGACGCCTGGCTCTGGGGCCAACGTCCTGACTTTC

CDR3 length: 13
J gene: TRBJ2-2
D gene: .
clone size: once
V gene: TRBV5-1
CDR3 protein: CASTTGEGGELFF
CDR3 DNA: TGCGCCAGCACCACAGGGGAGGGCGGGGAGCTGTTTTTT

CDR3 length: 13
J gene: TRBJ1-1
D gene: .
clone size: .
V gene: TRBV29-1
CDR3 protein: CSAMTELNTEAFF
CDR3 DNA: TGCAGCGCGATGACAGAATTGAACACTGAAGCTTTCTTT

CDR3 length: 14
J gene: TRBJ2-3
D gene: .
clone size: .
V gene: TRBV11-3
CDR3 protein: CASSMDNPGDTQYF
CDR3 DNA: TGTGCCAGCAGCATGGACAACCCCGGGGATACGCAGTATTTT

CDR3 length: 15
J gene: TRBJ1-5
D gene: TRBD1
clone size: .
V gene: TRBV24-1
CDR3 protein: CATSGGTGGYQPQHF
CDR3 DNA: TGTGCCACCAGTGGCGGGACAGGGGGCTATCAGCCCCAGCATTTT

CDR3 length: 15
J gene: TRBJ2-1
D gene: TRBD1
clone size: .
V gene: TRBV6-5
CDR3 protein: CASSRQGSGYNEQFF
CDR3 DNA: TGTGCCAGCAGTCGACAGGGGTCGGGATACAATGAGCAGTTCTTC

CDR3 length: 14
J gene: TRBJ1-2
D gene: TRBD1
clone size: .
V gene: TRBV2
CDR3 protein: CASRGTGDNYGYTF
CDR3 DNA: TGTGCCAGCAGGGGGACAGGTGACAACTATGGCTACACCTTC

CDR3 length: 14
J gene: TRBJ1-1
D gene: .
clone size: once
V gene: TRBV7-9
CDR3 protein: CASSPDGPDTEAFF
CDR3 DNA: TGTGCCAGCAGCCCCGATGGCCCTGACACTGAAGCTTTCTTT

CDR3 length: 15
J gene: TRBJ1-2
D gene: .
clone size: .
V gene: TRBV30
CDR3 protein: CAWSVGPGGNYGYTF
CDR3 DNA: TGTGCCTGGAGTGTTGGCCCAGGAGGTAACTATGGCTACACCTTC

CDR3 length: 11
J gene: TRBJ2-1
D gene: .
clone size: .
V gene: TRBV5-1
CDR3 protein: CASSLSSEQFF
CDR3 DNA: TGCGCCAGCAGCTTATCAAGCGAGCAGTTCTTC

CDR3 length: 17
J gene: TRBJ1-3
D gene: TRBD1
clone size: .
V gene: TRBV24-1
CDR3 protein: CATSDHRGDLSGNTIYF
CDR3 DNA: TGTGCCACCAGTGACCACAGGGGGGACCTCTCTGGAAACACCATATATTTT

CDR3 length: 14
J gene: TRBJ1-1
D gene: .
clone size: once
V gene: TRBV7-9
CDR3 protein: CASSLAHGNTEAFF
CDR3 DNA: TGTGCCAGCAGCTTAGCGCACGGGAACACTGAAGCTTTCTTT

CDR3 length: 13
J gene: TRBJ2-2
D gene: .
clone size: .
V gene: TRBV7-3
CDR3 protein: CASTPLDTGELFF
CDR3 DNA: TGTGCCAGCACCCCGTTAGACACCGGGGAGCTGTTTTTT

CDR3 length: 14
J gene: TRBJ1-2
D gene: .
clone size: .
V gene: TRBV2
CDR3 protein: CASRDRQSNYGYTF
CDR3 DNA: TGTGCCAGCAGGGACAGACAGTCTAACTATGGCTACACCTTC

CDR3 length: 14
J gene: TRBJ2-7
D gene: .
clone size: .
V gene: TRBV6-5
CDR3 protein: CASRPPQGRYEQYF
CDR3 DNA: TGTGCCAGCAGGCCACCACAGGGGAGGTACGAGCAGTACTTC

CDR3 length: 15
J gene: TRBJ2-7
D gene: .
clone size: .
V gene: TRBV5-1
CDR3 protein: CASSLAGGYSYEQYF
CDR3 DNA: TGCGCCAGCAGCTTGGCGGGGGGCTACTCCTACGAGCAGTACTTC

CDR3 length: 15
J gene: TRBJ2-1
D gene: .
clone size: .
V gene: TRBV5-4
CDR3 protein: CASSLTGDSYNEQFF
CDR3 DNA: TGTGCCAGCAGCCTGACAGGAGACTCCTACAATGAGCAGTTCTTC

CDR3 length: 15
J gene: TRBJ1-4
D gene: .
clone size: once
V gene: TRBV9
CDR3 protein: CASSVEAATNEKLFF
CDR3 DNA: TGTGCCAGCAGCGTAGAGGCAGCAACTAATGAAAAACTGTTTTTT

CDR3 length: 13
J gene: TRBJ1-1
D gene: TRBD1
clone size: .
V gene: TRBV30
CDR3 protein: CAWSRTGGTEAFF
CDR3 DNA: TGTGCCTGGAGTCGGACAGGGGGAACTGAAGCTTTCTTT

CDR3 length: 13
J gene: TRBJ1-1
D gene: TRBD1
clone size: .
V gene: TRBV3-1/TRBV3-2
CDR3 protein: CASRPQQGAEAFF
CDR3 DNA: TGTGCCAGCAGACCCCAACAGGGGGCTGAAGCTTTCTTT

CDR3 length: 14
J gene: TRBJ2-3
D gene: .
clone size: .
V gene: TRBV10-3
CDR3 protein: CAITRGGGADTQYF
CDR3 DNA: TGTGCCATCACGCGAGGGGGAGGGGCAGATACGCAGTATTTT

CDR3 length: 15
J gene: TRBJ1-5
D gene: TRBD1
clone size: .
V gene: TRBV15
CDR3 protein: CATSGTTGARQPQHF
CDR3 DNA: TGTGCCACCAGCGGAACGACAGGGGCAAGACAGCCCCAGCATTTT

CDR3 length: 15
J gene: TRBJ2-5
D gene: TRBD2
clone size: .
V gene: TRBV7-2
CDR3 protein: CASSLGGLVKETQYF
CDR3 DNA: TGTGCCAGCAGCTTAGGGGGACTAGTAAAAGAGACCCAGTACTTC

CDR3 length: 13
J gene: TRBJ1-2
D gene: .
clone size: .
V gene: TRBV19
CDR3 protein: CASSLGALAGYTF
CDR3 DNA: TGTGCCAGTAGCCTCGGGGCCTTGGCTGGCTACACCTTC

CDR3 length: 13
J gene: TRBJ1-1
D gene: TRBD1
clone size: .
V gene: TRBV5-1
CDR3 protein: CASTTGGGTEAFF
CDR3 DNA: TGCGCCAGCACCACAGGGGGCGGCACTGAAGCTTTCTTT

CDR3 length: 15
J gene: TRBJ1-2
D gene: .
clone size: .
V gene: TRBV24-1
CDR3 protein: CATSERSDGNYGYTF
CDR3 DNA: TGTGCCACCAGTGAACGGAGCGACGGTAACTATGGCTACACCTTC

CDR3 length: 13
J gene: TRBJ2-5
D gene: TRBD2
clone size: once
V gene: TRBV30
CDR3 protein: CAWTSGGQETQYF
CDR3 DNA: TGTGCCTGGACTAGCGGGGGCCAAGAGACCCAGTACTTC

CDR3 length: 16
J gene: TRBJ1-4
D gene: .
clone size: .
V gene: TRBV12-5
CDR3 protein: CASGLVQGLTNEKLFF
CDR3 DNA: TGTGCTAGTGGTTTGGTCCAGGGTCTAACTAATGAAAAACTGTTTTTT

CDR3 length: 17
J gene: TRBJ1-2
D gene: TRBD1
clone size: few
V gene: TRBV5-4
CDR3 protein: CASSQSGQALANYGYTF
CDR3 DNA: TGTGCCAGCAGCCAATCTGGACAGGCGCTAGCTAACTATGGCTACACCTTC

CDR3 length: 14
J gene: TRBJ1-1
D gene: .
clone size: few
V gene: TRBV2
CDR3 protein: CASSEQGGSTEAFF
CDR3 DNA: TGTGCCAGCAGTGAGCAGGGAGGGAGCACTGAAGCTTTCTTT

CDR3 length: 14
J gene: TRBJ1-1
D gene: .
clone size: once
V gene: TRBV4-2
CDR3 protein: CASSLTGRNTEAFF
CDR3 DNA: TGTGCCAGCAGTTTAACAGGGAGGAACACTGAAGCTTTCTTT

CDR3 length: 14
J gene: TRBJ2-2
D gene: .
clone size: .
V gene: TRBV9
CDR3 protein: CASSVIGGTGELFF
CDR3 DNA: TGTGCCAGCAGCGTAATTGGGGGGACCGGGGAGCTGTTTTTT

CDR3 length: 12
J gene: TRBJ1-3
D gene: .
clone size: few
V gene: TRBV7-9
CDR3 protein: CASTGSGNTIYF
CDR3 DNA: TGTGCCAGCACAGGGTCTGGAAACACCATATATTTT

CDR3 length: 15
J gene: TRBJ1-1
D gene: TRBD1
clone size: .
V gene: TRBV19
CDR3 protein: CASTQTGLMNTEAFF
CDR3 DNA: TGTGCCAGTACTCAGACAGGGCTGATGAACACTGAAGCTTTCTTT

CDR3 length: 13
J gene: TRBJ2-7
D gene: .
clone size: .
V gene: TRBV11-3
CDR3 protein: CASSLEEGYEQYF
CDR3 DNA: TGTGCCAGCAGCTTAGAGGAGGGGTACGAGCAGTACTTC

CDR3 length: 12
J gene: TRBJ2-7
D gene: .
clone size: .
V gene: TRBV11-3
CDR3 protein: CASSLRNREQYF
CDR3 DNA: TGTGCCAGCAGCTTAAGGAACCGGGAGCAGTACTTC

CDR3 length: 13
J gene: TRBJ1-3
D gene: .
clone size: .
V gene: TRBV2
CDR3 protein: CASRDRSGNTIYF
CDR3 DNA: TGTGCCAGCAGGGACCGCTCTGGAAACACCATATATTTT

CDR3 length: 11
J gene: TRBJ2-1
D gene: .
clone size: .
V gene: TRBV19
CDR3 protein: CASSLLNEQFF
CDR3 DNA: TGTGCCAGTAGTTTACTCAATGAGCAGTTCTTC

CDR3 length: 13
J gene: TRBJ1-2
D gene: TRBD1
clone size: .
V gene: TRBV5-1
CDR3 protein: CASSGTGGYGYTF
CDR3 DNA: TGCGCCAGCAGCGGTACAGGGGGCTATGGCTACACCTTC